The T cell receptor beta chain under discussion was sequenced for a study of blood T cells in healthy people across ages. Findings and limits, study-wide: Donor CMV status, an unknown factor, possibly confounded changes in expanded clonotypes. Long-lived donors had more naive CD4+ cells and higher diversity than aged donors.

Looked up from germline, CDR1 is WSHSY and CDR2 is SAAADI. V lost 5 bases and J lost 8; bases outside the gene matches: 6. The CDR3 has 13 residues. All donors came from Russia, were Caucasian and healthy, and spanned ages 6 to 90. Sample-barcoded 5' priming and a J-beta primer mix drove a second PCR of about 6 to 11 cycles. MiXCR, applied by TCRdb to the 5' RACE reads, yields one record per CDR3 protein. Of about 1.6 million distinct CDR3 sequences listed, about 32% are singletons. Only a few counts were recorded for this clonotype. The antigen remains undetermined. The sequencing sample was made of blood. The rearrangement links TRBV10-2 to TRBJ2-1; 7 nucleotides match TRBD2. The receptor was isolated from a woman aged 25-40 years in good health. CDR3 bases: TGCGCCAGCAGTACCGGGACTATCTATGAGCAGTTCTTC. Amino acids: CASSTGTIYEQFF.